This T cell receptor beta chain was observed in a study of Tregs in tolerant kidney transplant recipients (dated by TCRdb to the late 2010s). Study-wide context: The study applied TCRbeta sequencing to find donor-specific regulatory T cells before combined kidney and bone marrow transplantation and then followed those same cells after transplant.

A word on this clone: Its antigen target is currently unknown.

Transplants used related donors with nonmyeloablative bone marrow transplantation; mixed chimerism was transient in the human trials. Unstimulated Tregs (CD4+CD25+CD127-), CD4+ non-Tregs (CD4+CD25-), CD4 and CD8 cells were FACS-sorted from thawed PBMCs. The patients were a handful of recipients of combined kidney and bone marrow transplants from the ITN036ST trial, and samples were available only for these trial subjects. Healthy control blood was processed to PBMCs by Ficoll density gradient and cryopreserved, and patient PBMCs were collected before and after transplant. For TCRbeta CDR3 sequencing, genomic DNA was extracted from sorted cells using the QIAGEN DNeasy Blood and Tissue Kit. High-throughput TCRbeta CDR3 sequencing, which included PCR amplification with bias correction and internal controls, was done commercially through immunoSEQ. The paper's data handling went like this. A unique productive TCRbeta sequence was defined by the CDR3 nucleotide sequence when primers matched, and otherwise by the CDR3 amino acid sequence together with the Vbeta and Jbeta genes. As a correction for sorting error, sequences shared between sorted populations at a frequency ratio of 2:1 or less were discarded, and the remaining shared sequences were assigned to the higher population. A sequence counted as donor-reactive if, in CFSE-low cells, the sequence had a frequency of at least 0.01% and was expanded at least 5-fold compared with unstimulated cells. Jensen-Shannon divergence calculated on the top 100 TCRbeta sequences ranked by frequency was used to measure repertoire divergence. For samples with multiple sequencing runs, sorting error was corrected in each run separately before the runs were combined. TCRdb holds this immuneACCESS table with in-frame rearrangements only. Some clones are missing; in checked studies, unresolved V genes explain under half, and the rest has no known cause. The V and J calls and the clone size are those of that table, but D and trimming were determined from the DNA. The sample's clone listing holds 12,000 to 15,000 clones. The ten most abundant clones make up about 3.3% of the sample.

The study at large found these results: Biological reproducibility was not directly addressed, though technical replication error appeared minimal. Donor-specific Treg expansion exceeded global Treg expansion in tolerant patients, suggesting antigen-driven rather than nonspecific expansion. Because the PCR primers were changed over time for some patients, nucleotide-level comparison could not be performed across the samples from those patients. Expanding Tregs with activated donor B cells appeared to identify the most biologically relevant and donor-specific TCRbeta repertoire. The study was constrained by small patient numbers, and validation of the findings is required in larger populations and under other immunosuppression protocols.

Source: CD4+ T cells from blood (PBMCs), taken 12 months after the transplant. The source of this sequence is a human patient who received a combined kidney and bone marrow transplant. Following a transplant, some T cells may be graft donor cells, not patient cells.

Incomplete CDR3 DNA: TGTGCCAGCAGCCCTGACAGGGATTCACCC. The resulting protein is CASSPDRDSP. The whole CDR3 region reads CASSPDRDSPLHF. The V gene is TRBV7-3 and the J gene is TRBJ1-6, with 7 bases in between that match TRBD1. Read data end 3 residues before the CDR3 end; the end is taken from the germline J gene. The CDR3 covers 13 residues, taking in both the cysteine and the phenylalanine. The DNA covers only part of the CDR3, 30 bases in frame from base 1. Trimming takes 5 bases off V and 8 bases off J; junction bases not matched to a gene: 3. CDR1 and CDR2 (SGHTA, FQGTGA) derive from the germline V gene.